This T cell receptor beta chain was identified in a study of T cell repertoires in cytomegalovirus infection. One entry per CDR3 protein results from TCRdb running MiXCR on the reads. The sample includes 46,000 or so distinct CDR3 sequences, 20% to 25% of them seen just once. This clonotype was seen a handful of times. What it recognizes is unknown. The CDR3 length is 17 residues. With 5 bases removed from V and 6 bases from J, the gap between germline ends came to 24 bases. Germline CDR1 SGHTA, CDR2 FQGNSA. The sample taken for sequencing was PBMCs, sequenced either directly or after in vitro stimulation (not recorded which). This TCR came from a human donor in good health (CMV status not recorded). Some clones in this sample may be carry-over from other donors' samples. The chain joins TRBV7-2 to TRBJ2-3, with D possibly TRBD2 on 5 matching bases. The CDR3 DNA reads as TGTGCCAGCAGCAAAAATCCGGCTAGCACCTCCCCCGATACGCAGTATTTT. This translates into CASSKNPASTSPDTQYF.